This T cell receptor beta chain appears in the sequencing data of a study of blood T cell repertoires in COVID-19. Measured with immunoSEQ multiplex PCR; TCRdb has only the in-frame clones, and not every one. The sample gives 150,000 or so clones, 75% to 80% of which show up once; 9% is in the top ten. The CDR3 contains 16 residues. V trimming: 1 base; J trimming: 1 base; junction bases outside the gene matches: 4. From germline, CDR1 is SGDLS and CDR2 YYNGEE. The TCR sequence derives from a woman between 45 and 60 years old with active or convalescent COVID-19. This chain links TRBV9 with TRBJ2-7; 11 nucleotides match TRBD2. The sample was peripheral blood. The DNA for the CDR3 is TGTGCCAGCAGCGTAACTAGCGGGGGCCCGTCCTACGAGCAGTACTTC. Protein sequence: CASSVTSGGPSYEQYF.